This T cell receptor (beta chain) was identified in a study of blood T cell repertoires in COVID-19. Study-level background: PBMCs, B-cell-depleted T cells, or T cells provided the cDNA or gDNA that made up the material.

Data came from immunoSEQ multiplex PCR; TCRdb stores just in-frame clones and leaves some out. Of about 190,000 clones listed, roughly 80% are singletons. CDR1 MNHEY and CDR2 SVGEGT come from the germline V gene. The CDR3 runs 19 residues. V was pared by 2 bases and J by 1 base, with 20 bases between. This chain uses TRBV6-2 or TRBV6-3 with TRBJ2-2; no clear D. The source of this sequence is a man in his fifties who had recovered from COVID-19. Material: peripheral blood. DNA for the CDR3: TGTGCCAGCAGTTACATTGCCCCGAAACCCCCTAGGAACACCGGGGAGCTGTTTTTT. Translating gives CASSYIAPKPPRNTGELFF.